This TCR beta chain was found in a study of T cell changes during pregnancy in multiple sclerosis. Here immunoSEQ multiplex PCR was the method, and the copy in TCRdb shows in-frame clones only, minus some. The sample lists around 60,000 clones; nearly 90% were seen once. This clone occurred once. V was shortened by 4 bases and J by 2 bases, with 15 bases between the two germline ends. This CDR3 has 15 amino acids. CDR1 is SGHRS and CDR2 is YFSETQ in the germline V gene. The rearrangement joins TRBV5-1 to TRBJ1-2, with D unclear. This receptor was taken from a female donor with multiple sclerosis, enrolled in a pregnancy study. The sample in question was peripheral blood, obtained in the first trimester of pregnancy. The CDR3 DNA reads TGCGCCAGCAGCCGTATTCCCACCGGGAACTATGGCTACACCTTC. As protein: CASSRIPTGNYGYTF.